One sample yielded the 14 T cell receptor beta chains listed below, sequenced in a study of T cell repertoires in ileal Crohn's disease. The data were produced by immunoSEQ multiplex PCR, yet TCRdb's version contains in-frame clones alone and is incomplete. The repertoire holds 17,000 or so clones, with almost 90% as singletons. Material for sequencing was ileal tissue. All receptors come from an adult with Crohn's disease.

J is TRBJ2-1 and V is TRBV5-4; 9 positions agree with TRBD2. There are 15 residues in the CDR3. Germline CDR1 SGHNT, CDR2 YYREEE (reference sequence). J gave up 4 bases and V 4 bases, and 6 bases lay outside the gene matches. CDR3 nucleotide sequence: TGTGCCAGCAGCCCTAGGACTAGCGAATACAATGAGCAGTTCTTC. It translates to CASSPRTSEYNEQFF.

The count of this clone is one. This sequence joins TRBV6-1 and TRBJ1-4; TRBD1 is a possible D gene (6 bases). The germline V gene has CDR1 MNHNS and CDR2 SASEGT. V was cut by 8 bases and J by 7 bases, with 14 bases left in between. This CDR3 contains 13 residues. Written as DNA, the CDR3 is TGTGCCAGCGAGGGGGAGAAGGGTGAAAAACTGTTTTTT. Its translation is CASEGEKGEKLFF.

V gene TRBV5-6 combines with J gene TRBJ1-2, with D perhaps matching TRBD1 (6 bases). Looked up from germline, CDR1 is SGHDT and CDR2 is YYEEEE. The CDR3 is 15 amino acids. Trimming took 9 bases from V and 0 from J, leaving 18 bases between them. CDR3 in amino acids: CATRAGAVSNYGYTF. DNA for the CDR3: TGTGCCACTAGGGCAGGGGCCGTCTCTAACTATGGCTACACCTTC.

CDR3 nucleotide sequence: TGTGCCAGCAGTACAAACAGGGGTGTGAACACTGAAGCTTTCTTT. As protein: CASSTNRGVNTEAFF. The chain employs TRBV27 and TRBJ1-1; 7 bases match TRBD1. The CDR3 has 15 residues. The germline CDR1 and CDR2 sequences are MNHEY and SMNVEV (reference sequence). Trimming took 5 bases from V and 0 from J; bases not matched to a gene: 6.

V usage is TRBV28 and J usage is TRBJ1-5, with 7 positions matching TRBD1. This CDR3 spans 16 amino acids. The V and J ends lost 5 bases and 1 base, in that order; junction bases with no gene match: 8. Germline loops: CDR1 MDHEN, CDR2 SYDVKM. CDR3 nucleotide sequence: TGTGCCAGCAGTCGAGACAGGGACGTAAGCAATCAGCCCCAGCATTTT. It encodes CASSRDRDVSNQPQHF.

The V and J genes are TRBV23-1 and TRBJ1-1; D gene unclear. TRBV23-1 is recorded as an ORF, its role being uncertain. Trimming pared 6 bases from V and 4 bases from J, leaving 12 bases between. The CDR3 has 13 amino acids. CDR3 protein: CASRRGWGTEAFF. The CDR3 DNA sequence: TGCGCCAGCAGACGAGGGTGGGGCACTGAAGCTTTCTTT.

The gene calls are TRBV2 and TRBJ2-7, with 8 bases identical to TRBD1. Unmatched junction bases numbered 7, after V lost 6 bases and J lost 0 bases. CDR1 SNHLY and CDR2 FYNNEI come from the germline V gene. This CDR3 is 15 amino acids long. As DNA, the CDR3 is TGTGCCAGCAGCGCTGCCGGGACAGGCTCCTACGAGCAGTACTTC. Residues: CASSAAGTGSYEQYF. The full variable domain, completed using reference TRBV2 and TRBJ2-7, is EPEVTQTPSHQVTQMGQEVILRCVPISNHLYFYWYRQILGQKVEFLVSFYNNEISEKSEIFDDQFSVERPDGSNFTLKIRSTKLEDSAMYFCASSAAGTGSYEQYFGPGTRLTVT.

The chain joins TRBV5-6 to TRBJ1-1; D gene ambiguous. The CDR3 loop spans 13 amino acids. V shed 4 bases and J shed 7 bases, with 14 bases lying between them. CDR1 is SGHDT and CDR2 is YYEEEE in the germline V gene. The CDR3 here is CASSIRGYDEAFF. CDR3 DNA sequence: TGTGCCAGCAGCATCAGAGGGTACGATGAAGCTTTCTTT.

The chain employs TRBV5-6 and TRBJ1-2, with 9 bases that match TRBD1. CDR3 size: 14 residues. Germline CDR1 is SGHDT and CDR2 is YYEEEE. V dropped 0 bases and J dropped 4; count of bases not matched to a gene: 1. CDR3 protein: CASSLVTGGYGYTF. The CDR3 DNA follows: TGTGCCAGCAGCTTGGTGACAGGGGGCTATGGCTACACCTTC.

V gene TRBV29-1 combines with J gene TRBJ2-2; D gene unclear. Trimming pared 4 bases from V and 6 bases from J, leaving 21 bases between. CDR1 and CDR2 (germline): SQVTM, ANQGSEA. The CDR3 loop spans 16 amino acids. The CDR3 DNA follows: TGCAGCGTTGCTTTCCCAGGAACGTTAGTAGCCGGGGAGCTGTTTTTT. Its protein is CSVAFPGTLVAGELFF.

The V and J genes are TRBV28 and TRBJ1-5, with TRBD1 as a possible D gene (5 bases). V lost 4 bases and J 8 bases, leaving 21 bases between the germline ends. Per germline, CDR1 MDHEN and CDR2 SYDVKM. The CDR3 totals 16 residues. CDR3 coding DNA: TGTGCCAGCAGTTGGTTCTTGAGGTTCGCGGGGGAGCCCCAGCATTTT. Protein product: CASSWFLRFAGEPQHF.

This clone was counted only a few times. The genes are TRBV6-5 and TRBJ1-2; D remains ambiguous. Germline V gene lookup returns CDR1 MNHEY and CDR2 SVGAGI. Trimming left V 7 bases short and J 8 bases short, with 23 bases between. The CDR3 extends over 15 amino acids. The CDR3 loop is CASTESPYDSMGYTF. The CDR3 coding sequence is TGTGCCAGCACCGAGTCGCCCTACGACTCGATGGGCTACACCTTC.

V usage is TRBV28 and J usage is TRBJ2-1; maybe TRBD2 (5 bases). Germline CDR1 is MDHEN and CDR2 is SYDVKM. The length of the CDR3 is 15 residues. Trimming took 6 bases from V and 3 from J, leaving 15 bases between them. CDR3 DNA sequence: TGTGCCAGCAGACGATCTTGGGGAGTCTACAATGAGCAGTTCTTC. Translating it yields CASRRSWGVYNEQFF.

This rearrangement joins TRBV9 to TRBJ1-1; 7 positions agree with TRBD1. The germline gives CDR1 SGDLS, CDR2 YYNGEE. The CDR3 runs to 13 residues. V was pared by 0 bases and J by 6 bases, with 2 bases of the junction left unmatched. Here the CDR3 DNA reads TGTGCCAGCAGCGTAGACAGGGGCGCTGAAGCTTTCTTT. It codes for CASSVDRGAEAFF.